This is a list of T cell receptor beta chains from one sample in a study of cytomegalovirus exposure and HLA in healthy donors. Sequencing used immunoSEQ multiplex PCR; TCRdb keeps in-frame clones, though not all of them. Here the sample spans about 240,000 clones, about 80% being singletons. Sequencing used PBMCs. These receptors all stem from a woman aged 55-75 years in good health and CMV-seropositive. Both conserved end residues are part of each CDR3. The order of the fields is J gene, V gene, D gene, clone size, CDR3 DNA, CDR3 protein. D genes are given only for firm matches. Size values are once, few and many counts, or a class for expanded clones, and some rows have none.

J gene: TRBJ1-1
V gene: TRBV19
D gene: .
clone size: .
CDR3 DNA: TGTGCCAGTAGTATAGCGCGGCGGACTGAAGCTTTCTTT
CDR3 protein: CASSIARRTEAFF

J gene: TRBJ1-5
V gene: TRBV6-6
D gene: TRBD1
clone size: .
CDR3 DNA: TGTGCCAGCAGTTACAACAGGGGGGATCAGCCCCAGCATTTT
CDR3 protein: CASSYNRGDQPQHF

J gene: TRBJ1-4
V gene: TRBV27
D gene: TRBD1
clone size: .
CDR3 DNA: TGTGCCAGCAGGTGTCAGGGGGTTGAAAAACTGTTTTTT
CDR3 protein: CASRCQGVEKLFF

J gene: TRBJ2-7
V gene: TRBV5-1
D gene: TRBD2
clone size: .
CDR3 DNA: TGCGCCAGCAGCTTGGGGAGTAGCGGGAATGGGTACGAGCAGTACTTC
CDR3 protein: CASSLGSSGNGYEQYF

J gene: TRBJ1-2
V gene: TRBV29-1
D gene: TRBD1
clone size: .
CDR3 DNA: TGCAGCGTTGAACGTCGGGACAGTAACTATGGCTACACCTTC
CDR3 protein: CSVERRDSNYGYTF

J gene: TRBJ2-2
V gene: TRBV7-9
D gene: TRBD1
clone size: .
CDR3 DNA: TGTTCCAGCATCCCGGGGAAGGGGGCCGGTACCGGGGAGCTGTTTTTT
CDR3 protein: CSSIPGKGAGTGELFF

J gene: TRBJ2-3
V gene: TRBV11-2
D gene: .
clone size: .
CDR3 DNA: TGTGCCAGCAGCCCGAGGTCGGGGTTATCTAGCACAGATACGCAGTATTTT
CDR3 protein: CASSPRSGLSSTDTQYF

J gene: TRBJ1-2
V gene: TRBV5-1
D gene: TRBD1
clone size: .
CDR3 DNA: TGCGCCAGCAGCTTGGAGGGGGCTGGGGGCTACGCCTTC
CDR3 protein: CASSLEGAGGYAF

J gene: TRBJ1-2
V gene: TRBV6-5
D gene: TRBD1
clone size: .
CDR3 DNA: TGTGCCAGCAGTTACGGGACAGGGCCTAACTATGGCTACACCTTC
CDR3 protein: CASSYGTGPNYGYTF

J gene: TRBJ1-1
V gene: TRBV10-1
D gene: .
clone size: .
CDR3 DNA: TGCGCCAGCAGCGGAGACAGGAACACTGAAGCTTTCTTT
CDR3 protein: CASSGDRNTEAFF

J gene: TRBJ1-5
V gene: TRBV27
D gene: .
clone size: .
CDR3 DNA: TGTGCCAGCAGTTTATCTTCGGGCAATCAGCCCCAGCATTTT
CDR3 protein: CASSLSSGNQPQHF

J gene: TRBJ2-1
V gene: TRBV9
D gene: TRBD2
clone size: .
CDR3 DNA: TGTGCCAGCAGCGTAGACCCTACTAGCGGGAAGAACAATGAGCAGTTCTTC
CDR3 protein: CASSVDPTSGKNNEQFF

J gene: TRBJ2-7
V gene: TRBV7-2
D gene: TRBD2
clone size: .
CDR3 DNA: TGTGCCAGCAGCCGGGGGGGAGCCTACGAGCAGTACTTC
CDR3 protein: CASSRGGAYEQYF

J gene: TRBJ1-1
V gene: TRBV6-6
D gene: .
clone size: once
CDR3 DNA: TGTGCCAGCAGTTACGTGGGCAGCAACACTGAAGCTTTCTTT
CDR3 protein: CASSYVGSNTEAFF

J gene: TRBJ2-5
V gene: TRBV9
D gene: .
clone size: .
CDR3 DNA: TGTGCCAGCAGCCCCAAGGGGCCTCACCAAGAGACCCAGTACTTC
CDR3 protein: CASSPKGPHQETQYF

J gene: TRBJ1-3
V gene: TRBV5-1
D gene: TRBD1
clone size: .
CDR3 DNA: TGCGCCAGCAGCTTGGGACAGGGGATCTCTGGAAACACCATATATTTT
CDR3 protein: CASSLGQGISGNTIYF

J gene: TRBJ2-1
V gene: TRBV28
D gene: TRBD1
clone size: .
CDR3 DNA: TGTGCCAGCAGGACCGGGACAGGGACCAACAATGAGCAGTTCTTC
CDR3 protein: CASRTGTGTNNEQFF

J gene: TRBJ1-5
V gene: TRBV4-1
D gene: .
clone size: .
CDR3 DNA: TGCGCCAGCAGCCACTCGACAGAAATGACCAATCAGCCCCAGCATTTT
CDR3 protein: CASSHSTEMTNQPQHF

J gene: TRBJ1-1
V gene: TRBV6-1
D gene: .
clone size: .
CDR3 DNA: TGTGCCAGCAGAGTAAGGCGGGATTTGAGCACTGAAGCTTTCTTT
CDR3 protein: CASRVRRDLSTEAFF

J gene: TRBJ1-1
V gene: TRBV7-8
D gene: .
clone size: .
CDR3 DNA: TGTGCCAGCTTACGCACAATGAACACTGAAGCTTTCTTT
CDR3 protein: CASLRTMNTEAFF

J gene: TRBJ2-1
V gene: TRBV12-5
D gene: TRBD2
clone size: .
CDR3 DNA: TGTGCCAGTGGCCGCACCGGGACTAGCGGGAGCTGGAATGAGCAGTTCTTC
CDR3 protein: CASGRTGTSGSWNEQFF

J gene: TRBJ2-5
V gene: TRBV2
D gene: TRBD1
clone size: .
CDR3 DNA: TGTGCCAGCAAGATCAGGGGGGAGACCCAGTACTTC
CDR3 protein: CASKIRGETQYF